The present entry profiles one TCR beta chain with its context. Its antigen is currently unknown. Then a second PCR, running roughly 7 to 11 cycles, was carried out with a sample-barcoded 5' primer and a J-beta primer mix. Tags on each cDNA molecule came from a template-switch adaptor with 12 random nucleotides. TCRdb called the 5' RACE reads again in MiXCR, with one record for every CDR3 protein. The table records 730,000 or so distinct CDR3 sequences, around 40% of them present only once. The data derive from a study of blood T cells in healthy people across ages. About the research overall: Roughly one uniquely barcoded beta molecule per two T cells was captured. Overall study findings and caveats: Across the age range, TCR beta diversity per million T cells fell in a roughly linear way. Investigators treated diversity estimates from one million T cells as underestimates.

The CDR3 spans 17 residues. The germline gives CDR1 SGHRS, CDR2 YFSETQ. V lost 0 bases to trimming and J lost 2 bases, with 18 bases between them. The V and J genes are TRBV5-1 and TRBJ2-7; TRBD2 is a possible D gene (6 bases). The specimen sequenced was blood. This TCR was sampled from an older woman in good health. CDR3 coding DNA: TGCGCCAGCAGCTTGGACATGGAGGGGAGAGGAGCCTACGAGCAGTACTTC. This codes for CASSLDMEGRGAYEQYF.